These 28 T cell receptor beta chains were sequenced from one sample in a study of vaccination effects on CD4 cells after COVID-19 (dated by TCRdb to the early 2020s). Their recognized antigens are unknown. To identify antigen-specific CD4+ T cell clonotypes by their expansion, the ViraFEST assay first stimulated PBMC with viral peptide pools and then applied TCR sequencing. After 10 days of culture, CD4+ T cells were isolated with the EasySep CD4+ T cell isolation kit. Participants received two doses of either the BNT162b2 or the mRNA-1273 mRNA SARS-CoV-2 vaccine. The library relied on the immunoSEQ multiplex PCR assay. TCRdb obtained this table from immuneACCESS and retained in-frame rearrangements with V and J assigned. These tables miss some clones; where compared with another copy, unresolved V genes account for less than half of the shortfall, and the remainder is unexplained. The sample table contains about 46,000 clones; only one count was recorded for 74% of them. The ten largest clones capture roughly 16% of the sample.

Material: CD4+ T cells from PBMCs cultured with HCoV-OC43 spike peptides, obtained after COVID-19 vaccination. This sample's cell subset or site label indicates: HCoV-OC43 spike overlapping peptide pool stimulation. Receptors were obtained from a human donor who received a COVID-19 vaccine.

The chain has TRBV24-1 and TRBJ1-1; 7 bases are shared with TRBD1. With 5 bases clipped from V and 5 bases from J, the junction kept 10 bases outside the gene matches. This CDR3 contains 15 residues. Germline V gives CDR1 KGHDR, CDR2 SFDVKD. The CDR3 region is CATSGKTGVGTEAFF. Written as DNA, the CDR3 is TGTGCCACCAGTGGCAAAACAGGGGTAGGGACTGAAGCTTTCTTT.

The rearrangement links TRBV6-1 to TRBJ1-3; 9 bases fit TRBD1. V dropped 0 bases and J dropped 3; count of bases not matched to a gene: 0. The CDR3 length is 15 residues. CDR1 MNHNS and CDR2 SASEGT come from the germline V gene. The CDR3 reads CASSEATGGGNTIYF. CDR3 nucleotide sequence: TGTGCCAGCAGTGAAGCGACAGGGGGTGGAAACACCATATATTTT.

CDR3 in amino acids: CASSIGGPGANVLTF. DNA of the CDR3: TGTGCCAGTAGTATAGGAGGGCCTGGGGCCAACGTCCTGACTTTC. V is TRBV19 and J is TRBJ2-6; weak D call: TRBD2 (5 bases). Germline loops: CDR1 LNHDA, CDR2 SQIVND (reference sequence). The CDR3 has 15 residues. V lost 1 base to trimming and J lost 2 bases, with 6 bases between them.

The chain links TRBV7-2 to TRBJ1-5; D perhaps matches TRBD1 (5 bases). The CDR3 sequence is 16 residues long. V was pared by 3 bases and J by 4 bases, with 16 bases between. Germline V lookup: CDR1 SGHTA, CDR2 FQGNSA. The CDR3 loop reads CASSFGMGQGNQPQHF. The CDR3 DNA follows: TGTGCCAGCAGCTTTGGGATGGGGCAGGGAAATCAGCCCCAGCATTTT.

V usage is TRBV20-1 and J usage is TRBJ2-7, with D possibly matching TRBD2 (5 bases). With 3 bases removed from V and 3 bases from J, the gap between germline ends came to 12 bases. The CDR3 extends over 13 amino acids. Germline V CDR1 and CDR2: DFQATT, SNEGSKA (reference sequence). This CDR3 is CSASPPGIYEQYF. The CDR3 DNA sequence: TGCAGTGCTAGTCCCCCGGGGATCTACGAGCAGTACTTC.

V gene TRBV9 combines with J gene TRBJ2-7; D unresolved. The CDR3 sequence is 12 residues long. The V gene lost 3 bases and the J gene lost 0 bases, with 4 bases spanning the gap. Germline CDR1 reads SGDLS; CDR2 reads YYNGEE. The CDR3 loop reads CASSASSYEQYF. CDR3 nucleotides: TGTGCCAGCAGCGCCTCCTCCTACGAGCAGTACTTC. Supplemented by reference TRBV9 and TRBJ2-7, the full variable domain reads DSGVTQTPKHLITATGQRVTLRCSPRSGDLSVYWYQQSLDQGLQFLIQYYNGEERAKGNILERFSAQQFPDLHSELNLSSLELGDSALYFCASSASSYEQYFGPGTRLTVT.

This chain joins TRBV30 and TRBJ1-1; D is possibly TRBD1 (6 bases). Germline values: CDR1 GTSNPN, CDR2 SVGIG (reference sequence). CDR3 length: 15 residues. Trimming took off 3 bases at V and 0 bases at J, with 14 bases between the two ends. The CDR3 spells CAWRFEGVVNTEAFF. CDR3 nucleotide sequence: TGTGCCTGGAGATTTGAGGGGGTTGTGAACACTGAAGCTTTCTTT.

This clone showed up just a few times. This chain uses TRBV4-1 with TRBJ2-6; D might be TRBD1 (5 bases). V lost 4 bases to trimming and J lost 0 bases, with 7 bases between them. Germline-derived CDR1 and CDR2 are MGHRA and YSYEKL. The CDR3 contains 15 residues. The DNA of the CDR3 is TGCGCCAGCAGCCCAGGGTACTCTGGGGCCAACGTCCTGACTTTC. Amino acids: CASSPGYSGANVLTF.

The chain employs TRBV7-2 and TRBJ2-7, with 7 bases identical to TRBD1. The CDR3 extends over 15 amino acids. The germline V gene encodes CDR1 SGHTA and CDR2 FQGNSA. The junction had 4 bases not matched to a gene; V was cut back by 1 base and J by 1 base. The CDR3 DNA sequence: TGTGCCAGCAGCTTAGACAGGGGCTGGTCCTACGAGCAGTACTTC. Amino acids: CASSLDRGWSYEQYF.

The CDR3 here is CASSQVIVQLNSYNEQFF. DNA for the CDR3: TGTGCCAGCAGCCAAGTTATTGTACAACTCAACTCCTACAATGAGCAGTTCTTC. The chain couples TRBV4-2 to TRBJ2-1; D unresolved. The V end was cut by 1 base, the J end by 0 bases, with 16 bases between. Germline lookup yields CDR1 LGHNA and CDR2 YNFKEQ. The CDR3 extends over 18 amino acids.

The rearrangement joins TRBV9 to TRBJ2-7; 9 bases map to TRBD2. The CDR3 extends over 15 amino acids. The J segment lost 2 bases and the V segment lost 0 bases, leaving 3 bases of the junction unmatched. From germline, CDR1 is SGDLS and CDR2 YYNGEE. The CDR3 DNA sequence: TGTGCCAGCAGCGTAGAAGCGGGAGGTCCCTACGAGCAGTACTTC. Encoded protein: CASSVEAGGPYEQYF.

This chain uses TRBV29-1 with TRBJ1-1; D gene ambiguous. Trimming cost V 3 bases and J 1 base, with 6 bases left between them. Germline-derived CDR1 and CDR2 are SQVTM and ANQGSEA. The CDR3 loop spans 12 amino acids. The CDR3 spells CSVDARNTEAFF. CDR3 DNA sequence: TGCAGCGTTGATGCCAGGAACACTGAAGCTTTCTTT.

This clone was picked up a small number of times. The chain links TRBV7-9 to TRBJ2-5; D ambiguous. Per the germline V gene, CDR1 is SEHNR and CDR2 is FQNEAQ (reference sequence). The CDR3 has 12 amino acids. Trimming removed 1 base from V and 6 bases from J, with 6 bases in between. The CDR3: CASSLDEQTQYF. The CDR3 coding sequence is TGTGCCAGCAGCTTAGATGAGCAGACCCAGTACTTC.

This chain uses TRBV7-8 with TRBJ1-2; 12 nucleotides agree with TRBD1. The germline V gene encodes CDR1 SGHVS and CDR2 FQNEAQ. The V and J ends lost 5 bases and 8 bases, in that order; junction bases with no gene match: 9. CDR3 length: 15 residues. CDR3 in DNA: TGTGCCAGCAGCATGGGGACAGGGGGCGCGGTAGGCTACACCTTC. It specifies CASSMGTGGAVGYTF.

This chain links TRBV3-1 (or the pseudogene TRBV3-2) with TRBJ1-6; 9 nucleotides line up with TRBD1. V dropped 4 bases and J dropped 5; count of bases not matched to a gene: 0. CDR3 length: 14 residues. Looked up from germline, CDR1 is LGHDT and CDR2 is YNNKEL (reference sequence). The CDR3 DNA sequence: TGTGCCAGCAGCCGGACAGGGGATAATTCACCCCTCCACTTT. Amino acids: CASSRTGDNSPLHF.

V gene TRBV6-6 combines with J gene TRBJ2-1, with 12 bases aligning to TRBD2. The V segment lost 8 bases and the J segment 1 base; nucleotides outside the gene matches: 9. Germline-derived CDR1 and CDR2 are MNHNY and SVGAGI (reference sequence). The length of the CDR3 is 17 residues. This chain's CDR3 is CASRLAGGRSSYNEQFF. CDR3 sequence (DNA): TGTGCCAGCCGTCTAGCGGGGGGGCGTTCGTCCTACAATGAGCAGTTCTTC.

The gene calls are TRBV6-5 and TRBJ2-7, with D unresolved. Germline lookup yields CDR1 MNHEY and CDR2 SVGAGI. The CDR3 has 14 amino acids. V was clipped by 6 bases and J by 6 bases, with 18 bases between them. DNA of the CDR3: TGTGCCAGCAGCCGGACGATGGGCGTGTTCGAGCAGTACTTC. Translated: CASSRTMGVFEQYF.

This chain connects TRBV3-1 (or the pseudogene TRBV3-2) to TRBJ2-3; 12 nucleotides agree with TRBD2. The length of the CDR3 is 20 residues. Germline V lookup: CDR1 LGHDT, CDR2 YNNKEL (reference sequence). Unmatched junction bases numbered 12, after V lost 1 base and J lost 1 base. CDR3 protein: CASSQAPPSGRGHRTDTQYF. Written as DNA, the CDR3 is TGTGCCAGCAGCCAAGCCCCCCCTAGCGGGAGGGGACATCGCACAGATACGCAGTATTTT.

The gene calls are TRBV4-1 and TRBJ2-3; D gene ambiguous. This CDR3 has 16 residues. V was clipped by 3 bases and J by 8 bases, with 21 bases between them. CDR1 and CDR2 from the germline V gene are MGHRA and YSYEKL. The CDR3 DNA sequence: TGCGCCAGCAGCCACCCACCCAACCCACAAGCGCCTACGCAGTATTTT. As protein: CASSHPPNPQAPTQYF.

This clone has only a few counts. The CDR3 reads CASSPNSYGYTF. The CDR3 region has the DNA TGTGCCAGCAGCCCCAATTCCTATGGCTACACCTTC. The chain has TRBV6-5 and TRBJ1-2; D not resolved. V shed 6 bases and J shed 4 bases, with 9 bases lying between them. This CDR3 region has 12 residues. Germline V gene data show CDR1 as MNHEY and CDR2 as SVGAGI.

The chain carries TRBV24-1 and TRBJ2-2, with 10 nucleotides matching TRBD2. CDR1 and CDR2 from the germline V gene are KGHDR and SFDVKD. This CDR3 region has 16 residues. The V and J ends lost 3 bases and 3 bases, in that order; junction bases with no gene match: 3. In nucleotides, the CDR3 is TGTGCCACCAGTGATAACCTAGCGGGGGACACCGGGGAGCTGTTTTTT. Translating it yields CATSDNLAGDTGELFF.

The rearrangement links TRBV6-5 to TRBJ1-3, with D possibly matching TRBD1 (5 bases). V was shortened by 2 bases and J by 0 bases, with 8 bases between the two germline ends. This CDR3 has 15 amino acids. The germline V gene has CDR1 MNHEY and CDR2 SVGAGI. This CDR3 is CASSYEGSSGNTIYF. In nucleotides, the CDR3 is TGTGCCAGCAGTTACGAGGGGAGCTCTGGAAACACCATATATTTT.

This clone has only a few counts. This chain joins TRBV19 and TRBJ2-1; a weak D match, TRBD1 (7 bases). The germline V and J ends were trimmed by 3 bases and 11 bases, with 20 bases remaining between them. This CDR3 region has 15 residues. Germline V gene lookup returns CDR1 LNHDA and CDR2 SQIVND (reference sequence). CDR3 region: CASSMDAQGGRKQFF. The DNA of the CDR3 is TGTGCCAGTAGTATGGACGCCCAGGGGGGCCGAAAGCAGTTCTTC.

The V and J genes are TRBV5-6 and TRBJ1-5; no firm D call. Trimming removed 0 bases at V and 0 bases at J, with 7 bases between. Germline CDR1 is SGHDT and CDR2 is YYEEEE. This CDR3 contains 15 residues. The CDR3 bases are TGTGCCAGCAGCTTGGCACTCTATAGCAATCAGCCCCAGCATTTT. Translating it yields CASSLALYSNQPQHF. Full variable domain (rest looked up from reference TRBV5-6 and TRBJ1-5): DAGVTQSPTHLIKTRGQQVTLRCSPKSGHDTVSWYQQALGQGPQFIFQYYEEEERQRGNFPDRFSGHQFPNYSSELNVNALLLGDSALYLCASSLALYSNQPQHFGDGTRLSIL.

The genes are TRBV24-1 and TRBJ2-6, with D hard to call. This CDR3 contains 16 residues. Germline assignment: CDR1 KGHDR and CDR2 SFDVKD. V shed 2 bases and J shed 1 base, with 8 bases lying between them. Written as DNA, the CDR3 is TGTGCCACCAGTGATTCACTATTGTCTGGGGCCAACGTCCTGACTTTC. The encoded protein is CATSDSLLSGANVLTF.

The chain has TRBV2 and TRBJ2-3; D is possibly TRBD1 or TRBD2 (5 bases each). Germline V gene lookup returns CDR1 SNHLY and CDR2 FYNNEI. The V gene lost 7 bases and the J gene lost 2 bases, with 16 bases spanning the gap. This CDR3 has 15 amino acids. The CDR3 coding sequence is TGTGCCAGCATAGGGACGGGGTCCCTCACAGATACGCAGTATTTT. This gives the protein CASIGTGSLTDTQYF.

The gene calls are TRBV4-1 and TRBJ2-3; 9 bases align to TRBD2. CDR3 length: 16 amino acids. Germline V gives CDR1 MGHRA, CDR2 YSYEKL. V trimming: 0 bases; J trimming: 5 bases; junction bases outside the gene matches: 6. The CDR3, as DNA: TGCGCCAGCAGCCAAGAACCCCAGCGGGAGGTAGATACGCAGTATTTT. Translated, it gives CASSQEPQREVDTQYF.

The rearrangement links TRBV6-5 to TRBJ2-7; a possible D gene is TRBD2 (5 bases). V lost 10 bases and J lost 4, with 14 bases in between. Germline loops: CDR1 MNHEY, CDR2 SVGAGI. The CDR3 is made up of 12 amino acids. In DNA form, the CDR3 reads TGTGCCACCGCGACGGACTTGTACGAGCAGTACTTC. Its translation is CATATDLYEQYF.